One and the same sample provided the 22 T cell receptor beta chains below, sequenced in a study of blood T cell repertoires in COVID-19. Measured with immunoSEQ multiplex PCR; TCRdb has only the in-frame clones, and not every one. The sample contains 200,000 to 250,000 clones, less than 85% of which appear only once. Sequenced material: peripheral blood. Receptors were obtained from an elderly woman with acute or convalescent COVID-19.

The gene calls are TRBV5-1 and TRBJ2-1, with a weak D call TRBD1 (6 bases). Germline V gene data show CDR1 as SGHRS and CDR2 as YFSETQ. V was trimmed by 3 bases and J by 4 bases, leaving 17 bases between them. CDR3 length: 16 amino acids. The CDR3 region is CASSSSIQGWYNEQFF. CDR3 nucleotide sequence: TGCGCCAGCAGCTCGAGTATACAGGGTTGGTACAATGAGCAGTTCTTC.

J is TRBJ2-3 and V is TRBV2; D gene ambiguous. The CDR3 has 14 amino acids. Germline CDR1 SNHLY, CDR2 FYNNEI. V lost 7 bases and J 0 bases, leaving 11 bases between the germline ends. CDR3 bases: TGTGCCAGCAATCTAGAGTCTAGCACAGATACGCAGTATTTT. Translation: CASNLESSTDTQYF. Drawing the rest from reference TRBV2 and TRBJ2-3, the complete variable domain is EPEVTQTPSHQVTQMGQEVILRCVPISNHLYFYWYRQILGQKVEFLVSFYNNEISEKSEIFDDQFSVERPDGSNFTLKIRSTKLEDSAMYFCASNLESSTDTQYFGPGTRLTVL.

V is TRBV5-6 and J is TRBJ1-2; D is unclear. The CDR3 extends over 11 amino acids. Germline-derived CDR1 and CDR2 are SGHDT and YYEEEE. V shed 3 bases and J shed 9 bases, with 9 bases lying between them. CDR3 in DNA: TGTGCCAGCAGCTGGGAGACGAGCTACACCTTC. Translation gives CASSWETSYTF.

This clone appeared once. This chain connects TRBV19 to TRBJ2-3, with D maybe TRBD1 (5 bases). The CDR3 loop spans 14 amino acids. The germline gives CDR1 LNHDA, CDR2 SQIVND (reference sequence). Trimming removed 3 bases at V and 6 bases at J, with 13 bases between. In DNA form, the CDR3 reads TGTGCCAGTAGTATCCTGGGGCGACCGGATACGCAGTATTTT. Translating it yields CASSILGRPDTQYF.

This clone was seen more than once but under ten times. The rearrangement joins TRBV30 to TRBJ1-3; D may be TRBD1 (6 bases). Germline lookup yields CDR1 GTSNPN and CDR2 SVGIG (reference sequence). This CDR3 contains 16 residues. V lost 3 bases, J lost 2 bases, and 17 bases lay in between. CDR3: CAWRYYGQNPGNTIYF. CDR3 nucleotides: TGTGCCTGGAGATACTACGGACAGAATCCTGGAAACACCATATATTTT.

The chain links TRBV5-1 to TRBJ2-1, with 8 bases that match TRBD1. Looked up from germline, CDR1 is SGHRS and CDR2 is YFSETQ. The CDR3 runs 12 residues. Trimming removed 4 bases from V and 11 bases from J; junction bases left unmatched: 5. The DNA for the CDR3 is TGCGCCAGCAGCCTTCGGACAGGGAAGCAGTTCTTC. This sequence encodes CASSLRTGKQFF.

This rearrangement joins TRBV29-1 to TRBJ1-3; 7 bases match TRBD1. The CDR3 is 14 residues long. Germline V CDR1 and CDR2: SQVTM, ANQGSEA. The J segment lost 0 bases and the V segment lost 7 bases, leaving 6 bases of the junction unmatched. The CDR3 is CSAAQGDSGNTIYF. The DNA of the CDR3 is TGCAGCGCAGCCCAGGGGGACTCTGGAAACACCATATATTTT.

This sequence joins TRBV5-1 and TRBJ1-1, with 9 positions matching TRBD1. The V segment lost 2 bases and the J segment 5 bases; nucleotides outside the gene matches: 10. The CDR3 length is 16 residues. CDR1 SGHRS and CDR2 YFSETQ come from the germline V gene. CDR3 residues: CASSLLQGADRTEAFF. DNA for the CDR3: TGCGCCAGCAGCTTATTACAGGGGGCGGATCGGACTGAAGCTTTCTTT.

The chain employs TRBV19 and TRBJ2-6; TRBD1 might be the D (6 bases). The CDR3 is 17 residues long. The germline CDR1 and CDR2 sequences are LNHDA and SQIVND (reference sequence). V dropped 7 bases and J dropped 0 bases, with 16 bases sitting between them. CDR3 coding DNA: TGTGCCAGTATCCGTGGACAGACCTCCTCTGGGGCCAACGTCCTGACTTTC. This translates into CASIRGQTSSGANVLTF. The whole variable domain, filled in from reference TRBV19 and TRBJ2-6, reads DGGITQSPKYLFRKEGQNVTLSCEQNLNHDAMYWYRQDPGQGLRLIYYSQIVNDFQKGDIAEGYSVSREKKESFPLTVTSAQKNPTAFYLCASIRGQTSSGANVLTFGAGSRLTVL.

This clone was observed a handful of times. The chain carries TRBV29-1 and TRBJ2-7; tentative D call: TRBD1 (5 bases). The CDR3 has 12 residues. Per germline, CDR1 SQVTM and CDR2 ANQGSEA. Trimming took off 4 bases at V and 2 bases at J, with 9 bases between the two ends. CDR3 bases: TGCAGCGTTGCCCAGGGTCCCTACGAGCAGTACTTC. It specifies CSVAQGPYEQYF.

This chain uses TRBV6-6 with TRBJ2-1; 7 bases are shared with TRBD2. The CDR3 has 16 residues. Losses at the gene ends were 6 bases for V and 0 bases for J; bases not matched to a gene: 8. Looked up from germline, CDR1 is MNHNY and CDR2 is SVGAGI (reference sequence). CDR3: CASSSGLPSSYNEQFF. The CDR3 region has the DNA TGTGCCAGCAGCTCGGGACTACCGAGCTCCTACAATGAGCAGTTCTTC.

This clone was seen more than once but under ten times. CDR3 region: CASSENLAKSNQPQHF. The CDR3 DNA follows: TGTGCCAGCAGTGAAAATCTAGCAAAGTCCAATCAGCCCCAGCATTTT. The rearrangement uses TRBV6-1 and TRBJ1-5; no firm D call. Germline loops: CDR1 MNHNS, CDR2 SASEGT. The CDR3 sequence is 16 residues long. The V and J ends lost 2 bases and 3 bases respectively, with 14 bases between them.

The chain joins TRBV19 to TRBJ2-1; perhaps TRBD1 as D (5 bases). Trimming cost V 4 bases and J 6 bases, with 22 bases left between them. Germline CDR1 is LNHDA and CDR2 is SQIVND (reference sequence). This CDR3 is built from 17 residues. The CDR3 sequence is CASSNALQVGHFNEQFF. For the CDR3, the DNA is TGTGCCAGTAGTAACGCCTTACAGGTGGGCCATTTCAATGAGCAGTTCTTC.

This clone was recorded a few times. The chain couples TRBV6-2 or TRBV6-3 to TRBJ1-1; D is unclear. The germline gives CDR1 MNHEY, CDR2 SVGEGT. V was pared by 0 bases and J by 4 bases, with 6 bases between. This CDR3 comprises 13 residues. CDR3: CASSYSTTTEAFF. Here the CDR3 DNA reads TGTGCCAGCAGTTACTCCACAACCACTGAAGCTTTCTTT.

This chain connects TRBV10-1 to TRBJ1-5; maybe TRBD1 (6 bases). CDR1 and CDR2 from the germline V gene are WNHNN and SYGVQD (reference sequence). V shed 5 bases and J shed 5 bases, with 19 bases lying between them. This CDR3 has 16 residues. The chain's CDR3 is CASSHIIRDKYQPQHF. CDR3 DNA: TGCGCCAGCAGTCATATTATTCGGGACAAATATCAGCCCCAGCATTTT.

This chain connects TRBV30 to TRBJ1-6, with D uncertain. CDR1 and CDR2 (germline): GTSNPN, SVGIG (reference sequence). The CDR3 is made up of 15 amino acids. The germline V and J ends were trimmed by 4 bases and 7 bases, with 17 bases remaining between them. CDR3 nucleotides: TGTGCCTGGATAGCAATCAATCTTCAGAATTCACCCCTCCACTTT. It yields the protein CAWIAINLQNSPLHF.

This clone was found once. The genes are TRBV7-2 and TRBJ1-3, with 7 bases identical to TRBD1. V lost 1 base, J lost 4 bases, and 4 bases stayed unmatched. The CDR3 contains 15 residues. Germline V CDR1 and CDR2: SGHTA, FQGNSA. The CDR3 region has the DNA TGTGCCAGCAGCTTAGACAGGGGTCCCGGAAACACCATATATTTT. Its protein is CASSLDRGPGNTIYF.

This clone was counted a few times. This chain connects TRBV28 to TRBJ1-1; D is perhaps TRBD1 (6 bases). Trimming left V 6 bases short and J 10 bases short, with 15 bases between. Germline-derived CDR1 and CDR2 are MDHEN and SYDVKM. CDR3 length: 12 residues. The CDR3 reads CASRIQGSVAFF. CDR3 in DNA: TGTGCCAGCAGAATACAGGGATCGGTAGCTTTCTTT. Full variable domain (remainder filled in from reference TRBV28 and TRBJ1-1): DVKVTQSSRYLVKRTGEKVFLECVQDMDHENMFWYRQDPGLGLRLIYFSYDVKMKEKGDIPEGYSVSREKKERFSLILESASTNQTSMYLCASRIQGSVAFFGQGTRLTVV.

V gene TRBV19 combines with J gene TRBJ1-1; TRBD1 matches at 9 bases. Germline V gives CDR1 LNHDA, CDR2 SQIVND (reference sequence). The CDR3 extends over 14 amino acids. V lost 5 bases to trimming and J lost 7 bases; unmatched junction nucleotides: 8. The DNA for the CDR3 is TGTGCCAGTAGTTTTCGCGGGACAGGGCTTGAAGCTTTCTTT. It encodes CASSFRGTGLEAFF.

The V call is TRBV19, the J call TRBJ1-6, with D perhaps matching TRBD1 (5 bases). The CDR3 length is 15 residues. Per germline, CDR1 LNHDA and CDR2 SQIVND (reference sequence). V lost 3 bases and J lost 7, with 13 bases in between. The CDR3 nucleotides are TGTGCCAGTAGTATCGAGAGACAGAGCAATTCACCCCTCCACTTT. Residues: CASSIERQSNSPLHF.

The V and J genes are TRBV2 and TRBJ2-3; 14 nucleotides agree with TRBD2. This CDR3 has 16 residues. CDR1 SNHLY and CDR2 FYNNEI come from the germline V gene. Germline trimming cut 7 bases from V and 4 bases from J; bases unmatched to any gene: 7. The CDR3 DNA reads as TGTGCCAGCAAGGAAGGACTAGCGGGGGGTGCAGATACGCAGTATTTT. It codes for CASKEGLAGGADTQYF.

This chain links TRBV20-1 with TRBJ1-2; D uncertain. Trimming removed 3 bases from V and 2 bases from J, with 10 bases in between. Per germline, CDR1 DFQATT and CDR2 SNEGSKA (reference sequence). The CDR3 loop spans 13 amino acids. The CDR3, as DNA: TGCAGTGCTAGTGGCGGGATAAACTATGGCTACACCTTC. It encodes CSASGGINYGYTF.